This entry lists 17 T cell receptor beta chains sequenced from one sample in a study of T cell repertoires in cytomegalovirus infection. TCRdb called the reads again in MiXCR, with one record for every CDR3 protein. The sample holds approximately 200,000 distinct CDR3 sequences, about 23% seen once. The sequenced material came from CD8+ T cells from PBMCs. The origin of the receptors is a human donor in good health (CMV status not recorded). Some clones in this sample may be carry-over from other donors' samples.

This clonotype was counted many times. The chain couples TRBV7-2 to TRBJ2-1; D is uncertain. The CDR3 loop spans 11 amino acids. V shed 7 bases and J shed 4 bases, with 5 bases lying between them. Per the germline V gene, CDR1 is SGHTA and CDR2 is FQGNSA. The CDR3 here is CASNTYNEQFF. The CDR3 nucleotides read TGTGCCAGCAATACGTACAATGAGCAGTTCTTC.

This clonotype was recorded many times. This chain uses TRBV7-2 with TRBJ1-1; D is unresolved. This CDR3 is built from 14 residues. Per the germline V gene, CDR1 is SGHTA and CDR2 is FQGNSA. Trimming took 4 bases from V and 1 from J, leaving 10 bases between them. This CDR3 reads CASSSPTENTEAFF. DNA of the CDR3: TGTGCCAGCAGCTCCCCCACAGAGAACACTGAAGCTTTCTTT.

This clonotype was seen a few times. In DNA, the CDR3 is TGCGCCAGCAGCCATCTCACAGATACGCAGTATTTT. The encoded protein is CASSHLTDTQYF. The genes are TRBV4-1 and TRBJ2-3; D is undetermined. The CDR3 covers 12 residues. V lost 3 bases, J lost 2 bases, and 3 bases lay in between. Per germline, CDR1 MGHRA and CDR2 YSYEKL.

This clonotype was counted a single time. CDR3 sequence (DNA): TGTGCCAGCAGTTACGGACCCGCTGAAGCTTTCTTT. Residues: CASSYGPAEAFF. V usage is TRBV6-5 and J usage is TRBJ1-1; no clear D. CDR3 size: 12 residues. V lost 2 bases, J lost 6 bases, and 7 bases lay in between. Looked up from germline, CDR1 is MNHEY and CDR2 is SVGAGI.

The CDR3 nucleotides are TGTGCCAGCAGCTTAGGACAGGGTGGGAATGAAAAACTGTTTTTT. This gives the protein CASSLGQGGNEKLFF. The rearrangement joins TRBV7-9 to TRBJ1-4; 7 positions agree with TRBD1. Losses at the gene ends were 1 base for V and 5 bases for J; bases not matched to a gene: 4. The CDR3 extends over 15 amino acids. CDR1 is SEHNR, CDR2 FQNEAQ, per germline (reference sequence).

This clonotype was observed once. This rearrangement joins TRBV27 to TRBJ1-1; 11 nucleotides match TRBD1. The V gene's germline CDR1 is MNHEY and CDR2 SMNVEV (reference sequence). The CDR3 consists of 14 residues. The junction had 4 bases not matched to a gene; V was cut back by 6 bases and J by 4 bases. This CDR3 reads CASSMGQGGTEAFF. The CDR3 coding sequence is TGTGCCAGCAGCATGGGACAGGGGGGCACTGAAGCTTTCTTT.

This chain uses TRBV5-8 with TRBJ2-1, with D perhaps TRBD2 (6 bases). V shed 0 bases and J shed 7 bases, with 11 bases lying between them. Looked up from germline, CDR1 is SGHTS and CDR2 is YDEGEE. The CDR3 is 14 residues long. CDR3 sequence: CASSLGLGTNEQFF. The CDR3 DNA reads TGTGCCAGCAGCTTGGGACTAGGAACGAATGAGCAGTTCTTC.

V is TRBV28 and J is TRBJ2-7; maybe TRBD1 (8 bases). Per the germline V gene, CDR1 is MDHEN and CDR2 is SYDVKM. The CDR3 runs to 23 residues. V was shortened by 1 base and J by 3 bases, with 37 bases between the two germline ends. This CDR3 is CASSLSNGQGAGMGGEADYEQYF. The CDR3 DNA follows: TGTGCCAGCAGTTTATCCAACGGGCAGGGGGCCGGGATGGGGGGGGAGGCGGACTACGAGCAGTACTTC.

This clonotype was counted ten times or more. The V and J genes are TRBV7-8 and TRBJ2-1, with D perhaps matching TRBD2 (5 bases). In germline, CDR1 is SGHVS, CDR2 FQNEAQ. The CDR3 has 15 amino acids. The V and J ends lost 1 base and 4 bases respectively, with 11 bases between them. CDR3 protein: CASSLEVGGYNEQFF. For the CDR3, the DNA is TGTGCCAGCAGCTTAGAGGTGGGCGGGTACAATGAGCAGTTCTTC. The full variable domain, in which reference TRBV7-8 and TRBJ2-1 provide the parts outside the CDR3, is GAGVSQSPRYKVAKRGQDVALRCDPISGHVSLFWYQQALGQGPEFLTYFQNEAQLDKSGLPSDRFFAERPEGSVSTLKIQRTQQEDSAVYLCASSLEVGGYNEQFFGPGTRLTVL.

This clonotype has just a few counts. The genes are TRBV20-1 and TRBJ2-3; 9 bases are shared with TRBD2. Germline loops: CDR1 DFQATT, CDR2 SNEGSKA (reference sequence). V lost 3 bases to trimming and J lost 3 bases; unmatched junction nucleotides: 13. The CDR3 consists of 17 residues. The CDR3 region is CSASSLGLAGLTDTQYF. CDR3 nucleotide sequence: TGCAGTGCTAGCTCCTTGGGGCTAGCGGGGCTAACAGATACGCAGTATTTT.

This clonotype came up many times. This chain links TRBV28 with TRBJ2-1, with 9 positions matching TRBD2. V was pared by 5 bases and J by 8 bases, with 13 bases of the junction left unmatched. There are 16 residues in the CDR3. From germline, CDR1 is MDHEN and CDR2 SYDVKM. The CDR3 sequence: CASSPSRAGGHDEQFF. In nucleotides, the CDR3 is TGTGCCAGCAGTCCGTCCCGAGCGGGGGGCCACGATGAGCAGTTCTTC.

This clonotype was detected many times. The chain uses TRBV7-2 and TRBJ2-7; 8 bases are a match to TRBD1. The CDR3 covers 14 residues. The germline CDR1 and CDR2 sequences are SGHTA and FQGNSA. With V trimmed by 9 bases and J by 1 base, 8 bases remained unmatched. As DNA, the CDR3 is TGTGCCAGTTCAGGGGGCAGGGTGTCCTACGAGCAGTACTTC. It specifies CASSGGRVSYEQYF.

The table lists this clonotype with a few counts. This chain joins TRBV19 and TRBJ1-4; a weak D match, TRBD1 (5 bases). The germline CDR1 and CDR2 sequences are LNHDA and SQIVND (reference sequence). Trimming shortened V by 5 bases and J by 3 bases, and 13 bases separated the two germline ends. The CDR3 extends over 15 amino acids. Here the CDR3 reads CASSPFSTANEKLFF. In nucleotides, the CDR3 is TGTGCCAGTAGTCCATTCTCGACAGCTAATGAAAAACTGTTTTTT.

This sequence joins TRBV4-2 and TRBJ2-1; D is perhaps TRBD1 (7 bases). V shed 0 bases and J shed 7 bases, with 10 bases lying between them. CDR1 and CDR2 from the germline V gene are LGHNA and YNFKEQ. CDR3 length: 14 amino acids. CDR3 nucleotides: TGTGCCAGCAGCCAAGATCCAGGGGGGAATGAGCAGTTCTTC. Translation gives CASSQDPGGNEQFF.

This clonotype was seen repeatedly, ten times or more. The chain combines TRBV28 with TRBJ2-7, with D hard to call. Germline V gives CDR1 MDHEN, CDR2 SYDVKM. V gave up 1 base and J gave up 3 bases, with 10 bases separating them. The CDR3 totals 14 residues. This chain's CDR3 is CASSLYLVSYEQYF. CDR3 bases: TGTGCCAGCAGTTTATATCTGGTTAGCTACGAGCAGTACTTC.

This clonotype turned up a few times. V gene TRBV27 combines with J gene TRBJ2-7; D gene ambiguous. The CDR3 runs to 13 residues. Germline V CDR1 and CDR2: MNHEY, SMNVEV (reference sequence). V lost 0 bases to trimming and J lost 2 bases, with 5 bases between them. This chain's CDR3 is CASSLSQAYEQYF. The CDR3 DNA sequence: TGTGCCAGCAGTTTATCACAAGCCTACGAGCAGTACTTC.

The chain is built from TRBV7-9 and TRBJ2-7; no clear D. CDR1 and CDR2 (germline): SEHNR, FQNEAQ (reference sequence). The CDR3 spans 13 residues. V lost 4 bases and J lost 3, with 10 bases in between. CDR3 sequence reads: CASSSGQDYEQYF. The DNA of the CDR3 is TGTGCCAGCAGCTCCGGTCAGGACTACGAGCAGTACTTC.